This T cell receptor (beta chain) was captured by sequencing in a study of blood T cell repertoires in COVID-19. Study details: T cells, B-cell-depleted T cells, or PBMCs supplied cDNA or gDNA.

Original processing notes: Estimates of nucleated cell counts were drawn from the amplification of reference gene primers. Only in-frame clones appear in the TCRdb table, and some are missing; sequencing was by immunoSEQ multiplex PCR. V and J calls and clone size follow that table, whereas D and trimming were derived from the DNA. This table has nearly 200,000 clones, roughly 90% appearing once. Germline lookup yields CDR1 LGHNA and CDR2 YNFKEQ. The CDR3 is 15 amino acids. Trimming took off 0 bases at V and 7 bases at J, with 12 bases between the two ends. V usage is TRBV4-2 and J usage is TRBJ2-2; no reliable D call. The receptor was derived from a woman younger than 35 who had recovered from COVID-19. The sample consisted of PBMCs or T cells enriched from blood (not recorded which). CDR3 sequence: CASSQEETGGGELFF. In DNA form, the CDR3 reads TGTGCCAGCAGCCAAGAGGAGACGGGTGGCGGGGAGCTGTTTTTT.